This T cell receptor (beta chain) is drawn from a study of OX40 agonist ivuxolimab in advanced cancers. Looking at the study overall: Patients were dosed intravenously with ivuxolimab at 0.01 to 10 mg/kg every 2 weeks.

A word on this clone: Antigen unknown.

Findings and caveats of the study: At 0.1 to 3.0 mg/kg, clonal expansion of CD4+ and CD8+ blood T cells had occurred by week 6.

Clones were sequenced by immunoSEQ multiplex PCR, and TCRdb holds only the in-frame ones, with some missing. The sample contains 50,000 to 65,000 clones, 75% to 90% of which appear only once. Here the sequenced sample was CD4+ or CD8+ T cells sorted from blood, taken in a trial of the OX40 agonist ivuxolimab. This receptor was identified in an adult with an advanced solid tumor such as melanoma, head and neck, liver or kidney cancer.

The chain's CDR3 is CAWSVTVSYEQYF. CDR3 nucleotide sequence: TGTGCCTGGAGTGTCACAGTAAGCTACGAGCAGTACTTC. The chain recombines TRBV30 with TRBJ2-7; D not resolved. The germline CDR1 and CDR2 sequences are GTSNPN and SVGIG (reference sequence). This CDR3 region has 13 residues. Trimming took off 0 bases at V and 3 bases at J, with 9 bases between the two ends.